The clone carrying this TCR beta chain was seen a few times. Its antigen is as yet unknown. 5'RACE template switching generated TCR cDNA, adding a universal primer site and UMIs. One entry per CDR3 protein results from TCRdb running MiXCR on the 5' RACE reads. The sample includes a few hundred thousand distinct CDR3 sequences, 4.1% of them seen just once. This sample was taken from a study of T cells after yellow fever vaccination. The CDR3 is 14 residues long. Germline loops: CDR1 DFQATT, CDR2 SNEGSKA (reference sequence). The V end was cut by 3 bases, the J end by 5 bases, with 14 bases between. General observations from the study: Some clonotypes were seen in both the CD4 and the CD8 compartments. These made up a small share and likely arose from convergent recombination.

The J gene is TRBJ2-1, the V gene TRBV20-1, with D possibly matching TRBD2 (5 bases). The sample was PBMCs, taken 5 days after the yellow fever booster vaccination. This sequence originates from a man aged 18 to 30 who received the YFV17D yellow fever vaccine. For the CDR3, the DNA is TGCAGTGCTAGCGTGGCTAGCCCCCACAATGAGCAGTTCTTC. Amino acids: CSASVASPHNEQFF.